These 18 T cell receptor beta chains came from one sample sequenced in a study of blood T cell repertoires in COVID-19. TCRdb's copy holds only in-frame clones and misses some; the assay was immunoSEQ multiplex PCR. The table records around 500,000 clones, 80% to 90% of them present only once. Sequenced: peripheral blood. These receptors were obtained from a human donor in a cohort sampled during active COVID-19.

Concerning this clone itself: This sample also contains other DNA sequences that code for the same CDR3. V and J are TRBV6-5 and TRBJ2-7, with no clear D. This CDR3 contains 14 residues. Germline CDR1 MNHEY, CDR2 SVGAGI. V lost 0 bases and J lost 2, with 8 bases in between. The CDR3 DNA follows: TGTGCCAGCAGTTACTCACGGCTAGCCTACGAGCAGTACTTC. Amino acids: CASSYSRLAYEQYF.

The chain uses TRBV19 and TRBJ2-7; no firm D call. V was cut by 2 bases and J by 0 bases, with 14 bases left in between. Germline V CDR1 and CDR2: LNHDA, SQIVND (reference sequence). This CDR3 is 16 amino acids long. CDR3: CASSIFSGSSSYEQYF. DNA for the CDR3: TGTGCCAGTAGTATATTCTCCGGGTCCAGCTCCTACGAGCAGTACTTC.

The chain has TRBV30 and TRBJ1-1; TRBD1 matches 7 bases. Germline CDR1 and CDR2: GTSNPN and SVGIG (reference sequence). Germline trimming cut 3 bases from V and 6 bases from J; bases unmatched to any gene: 10. The CDR3 spans 14 residues. This CDR3 is CAWRSRDRDPEAFF. The CDR3 bases are TGTGCCTGGAGGTCACGGGACAGAGACCCTGAAGCTTTCTTT.

The chain employs TRBV2 and TRBJ1-1, with 7 bases that match TRBD1. CDR1 and CDR2 (germline): SNHLY, FYNNEI. V lost 7 bases and J lost 2; bases outside the gene matches: 25. The CDR3 is 20 amino acids. CDR3 sequence: CASTGKGQPITEFLNTEAFF. In DNA, the CDR3 is TGTGCCAGCACAGGGAAGGGACAGCCAATTACTGAGTTCTTAAACACTGAAGCTTTCTTT.

This sequence joins TRBV10-3 and TRBJ2-2; D is perhaps TRBD1 (6 bases). This CDR3 is built from 14 residues. V was pared by 8 bases and J by 0 bases, with 10 bases between. Germline V gives CDR1 ENHRY, CDR2 SYGVKD. CDR3 in amino acids: CAILGHPNTGELFF. Written as DNA, the CDR3 is TGTGCCATCTTGGGACATCCGAACACCGGGGAGCTGTTTTTT.

This chain uses TRBV3-1 (or the pseudogene TRBV3-2) with TRBJ1-4, with 11 bases that match TRBD1. The CDR3 runs to 15 residues. Trimming took 6 bases from V and 11 from J; bases not matched to a gene: 11. Germline CDR1 reads LGHDT; CDR2 reads YNNKEL (reference sequence). CDR3 sequence (DNA): TGTGCCAGCAGTCCCTCCGGGACAGGGGGTTGGAAACTGTTTTTT. Protein: CASSPSGTGGWKLFF.

Concerning this clone: The same CDR3 can be traced to other DNA sequences in this sample. V is TRBV28 and J is TRBJ1-1, with 11 nucleotides matching TRBD1. V lost 5 bases and J lost 2; bases outside the gene matches: 4. The germline V gene has CDR1 MDHEN and CDR2 SYDVKM. This CDR3 has 15 residues. CDR3 sequence (DNA): TGTGCCAGCAGTCCCCGGACAGGGGGCAACACTGAAGCTTTCTTT. Encoded protein: CASSPRTGGNTEAFF.

The V call is TRBV19, the J call TRBJ2-3, with 14 bases identical to TRBD2. CDR3 length: 18 residues. Germline V gives CDR1 LNHDA, CDR2 SQIVND (reference sequence). V was clipped by 8 bases and J by 4 bases; unmatched bases: 14. The CDR3 DNA sequence: TGTGCCAGTCAGGACTTGGGACTAGCGGGAGCCCCACCAGATACGCAGTATTTT. It specifies CASQDLGLAGAPPDTQYF.

This chain joins TRBV19 and TRBJ1-3; 10 bases line up with TRBD1. Germline-derived CDR1 and CDR2 are LNHDA and SQIVND (reference sequence). This CDR3 region has 16 residues. The junction had 6 bases not matched to a gene; V was cut back by 5 bases and J by 2 bases. DNA of the CDR3: TGTGCCAGTAGTCTATACGGGACAGGGGCTGGAAACACCATATATTTT. This gives the protein CASSLYGTGAGNTIYF.

The chain joins TRBV6-5 to TRBJ2-7; 10 positions agree with TRBD2. V lost 4 bases, J lost 0 bases, and 6 bases stayed unmatched. Germline CDR1 and CDR2: MNHEY and SVGAGI. The CDR3 has 16 residues. The DNA of the CDR3 is TGTGCCAGCAGTTTCCTTAGCGGGAGGAGCTCCTACGAGCAGTACTTC. Translated, it gives CASSFLSGRSSYEQYF.

The rearrangement uses TRBV28 and TRBJ2-7; TRBD1 is a possible D gene (5 bases). Trimming took off 7 bases at V and 3 bases at J, with 13 bases between the two ends. Germline loops: CDR1 MDHEN, CDR2 SYDVKM. This CDR3 comprises 13 residues. The CDR3 sequence: CASTDRNLYEQYF. The CDR3 DNA reads TGTGCCAGCACCGACAGAAACCTCTACGAGCAGTACTTC.

The chain uses TRBV5-1 and TRBJ1-1; TRBD1 might be the D (6 bases). The CDR3 is 16 residues long. V gave up 4 bases and J gave up 1 base, with 17 bases separating them. Germline V gives CDR1 SGHRS, CDR2 YFSETQ. The CDR3 loop reads CASSPILAGANTEAFF. The DNA of the CDR3 is TGCGCCAGCAGCCCAATCCTCGCGGGGGCGAACACTGAAGCTTTCTTT.

The chain has TRBV5-5 and TRBJ1-6; TRBD1 agrees at 10 bases. The CDR3 extends over 15 amino acids. Germline V gene data show CDR1 as SGHKS and CDR2 as YYEKEE (reference sequence). V was clipped by 4 bases and J by 7 bases; unmatched bases: 5. The CDR3: CASSGTGDGNSPLHF. CDR3 DNA sequence: TGTGCCAGCAGCGGGACAGGGGATGGAAATTCACCCCTCCACTTT.

The chain is built from TRBV6-2 or TRBV6-3 and TRBJ1-1, with D unclear. Germline CDR1 is MNHEY and CDR2 is SVGEGT. With 0 bases removed from V and 0 bases from J, the gap between germline ends came to 5 bases. CDR3 size: 14 residues. The DNA for the CDR3 is TGTGCCAGCAGTTACTCGCCGGTGAACACTGAAGCTTTCTTT. It is translated as CASSYSPVNTEAFF.

This chain uses TRBV15 with TRBJ2-3; unclear D gene. Per the germline V gene, CDR1 is LNHNV and CDR2 is YYDKDF (reference sequence). The CDR3 covers 14 residues. Deletions cut 5 bases from V and 5 bases from J, with 14 bases between. The CDR3 region is CATSPGPSRDTQYF. The CDR3 DNA follows: TGTGCCACCAGCCCGGGTCCATCTCGAGATACGCAGTATTTT.

The CDR3 is CASRPEVPGSPLHF. CDR3 in DNA: TGTGCCAGTAGACCGGAGGTTCCGGGTTCACCCCTCCACTTT. The gene calls are TRBV19 and TRBJ1-6; no clear D. The CDR3 extends over 14 amino acids. The germline V and J ends were trimmed by 6 bases and 9 bases, with 15 bases remaining between them. Germline assignment: CDR1 LNHDA and CDR2 SQIVND (reference sequence).

This chain links TRBV2 with TRBJ2-6; D gene uncertain. This CDR3 is 12 amino acids long. Between the trimmed V and J ends, which lost 9 bases and 2 bases, there was a span of 5 bases. Germline V gives CDR1 SNHLY, CDR2 FYNNEI. This chain's CDR3 is CARGTGANVLTF. The CDR3 region has the DNA TGTGCCAGGGGCACTGGGGCCAACGTCCTGACTTTC.

This chain links TRBV11-2 with TRBJ2-6; D gene ambiguous. Looked up from germline, CDR1 is SGHAT and CDR2 is FQNNGV. V lost 5 bases and J 4 bases, leaving 9 bases between the germline ends. There are 14 residues in the CDR3. CDR3 DNA sequence: TGTGCCAGCAGCGCGATGTTGGGGGCCAACGTCCTGACTTTC. It encodes CASSAMLGANVLTF.